The rows below give T cell receptor beta chains drawn from one sample of a study of T-cell memory formation after mild COVID-19. TCRdb re-analysed the 5' RACE reads in MiXCR, keeping a single row per CDR3 protein. Of about 400,000 distinct CDR3 sequences in the sample, approximately 16% were seen once. The sample comprised PBMCs or a T cell subset sorted from them (not recorded which). The receptor set was obtained from a young man who had mild COVID-19 (a few samples of this study predate the infection). Cell type and time point are not known. Both conserved end residues are part of each CDR3. Each record gives: J gene, D gene, V gene, clone size, CDR3 protein, CDR3 DNA. A D gene is named only where the DNA matches it firmly. Not all rows give a size; the values are once, few, many and, for expanded clones, a class.

>TRBJ1-1|-|TRBV30|few
CAWSLLGLPGGTEAFF
TGTGCCTGGAGTCTTCTAGGCCTCCCTGGTGGCACTGAAGCTTTCTTT
>TRBJ2-7|-|TRBV7-2|few
CASSLEWGDSYEQYF
TGTGCCAGCAGCTTAGAGTGGGGGGATTCCTACGAGCAGTACTTC
>TRBJ2-2|-|TRBV20-1|few
CSARVRGNTGELFF
TGCAGTGCTAGAGTTCGGGGGAACACCGGGGAGCTGTTTTTT
>TRBJ1-5|TRBD1|TRBV10-3|few
CAIGTGENQPQHF
TGTGCCATCGGGACAGGGGAAAATCAGCCCCAGCATTTT
>TRBJ1-1|-|TRBV4-1|-
CASSSPQYTEAFF
TGCGCCAGCAGCTCCCCACAGTACACTGAAGCTTTCTTT
>TRBJ1-1|-|TRBV5-1|-
CASNRWVNTEAFF
TGCGCCAGCAACCGGTGGGTGAACACTGAAGCTTTCTTT
>TRBJ2-3|TRBD2|TRBV11-3|-
CASNLASGGSTDTQYF
TGTGCCAGCAACTTGGCTAGCGGGGGGTCCACAGATACGCAGTATTTT
>TRBJ2-5|-|TRBV7-2|few
CASSLGQIGNLQETQYF
TGTGCCAGCAGCTTAGGACAGATAGGTAACCTTCAAGAGACCCAGTACTTC
>TRBJ2-1|-|TRBV29-1|-
CSVEQNTQFF
TGCAGCGTTGAACAAAACACGCAGTTCTTC
>TRBJ2-3|TRBD1|TRBV5-1|-
CASSPGQGHTDTQYF
TGCGCCAGCAGCCCAGGACAGGGCCACACAGATACGCAGTATTTT
>TRBJ2-1|TRBD2|TRBV6-4|-
CASSDRGGGQFF
TGTGCCAGCAGTGACCGGGGGGGCGGGCAGTTCTTC
>TRBJ1-2|TRBD1|TRBV2|few
CASGARDSWYGYTF
TGTGCCAGCGGGGCACGGGACAGCTGGTATGGCTACACCTTC
>TRBJ2-3|TRBD1|TRBV7-9|-
CASSPGTGPRRDTQYF
TGTGCCAGCAGCCCCGGGACAGGCCCCCGGCGGGATACGCAGTATTTT
>TRBJ1-1|-|TRBV4-3|few
CASSQDLRGYEAFF
TGCGCCAGCAGCCAAGATTTGCGGGGATATGAAGCTTTCTTT
>TRBJ2-5|TRBD2|TRBV18|-
CASSTGLATTQYF
TGTGCCAGCTCGACGGGACTAGCGACTACCCAGTACTTC
>TRBJ2-3|-|TRBV7-8|-
CAVRTARGTDTQYF
TGTGCCGTTCGGACAGCTCGAGGCACAGATACGCAGTATTTT
>TRBJ2-6|TRBD2|TRBV19|-
CASIQTSGYSSGANVLTF
TGTGCCAGTATCCAGACTAGCGGGTACAGCTCTGGGGCCAACGTCCTGACTTTC
>TRBJ1-4|-|TRBV12-5|-
CASGRTADNEKLFF
TGTGCTAGTGGTCGGACGGCAGACAATGAAAAACTGTTTTTT
>TRBJ1-6|TRBD1|TRBV10-3|-
CAISERGRGLRNSPLHF
TGTGCCATCAGTGAGAGGGGCAGGGGGCTCAGGAATTCACCCCTCCACTTT
>TRBJ2-1|-|TRBV7-8|few
CASSHVRNEQFF
TGTGCCAGCAGCCACGTGCGTAATGAGCAGTTCTTC
>TRBJ2-5|-|TRBV18|-
CASSPPGGPWGTQYF
TGTGCCAGCTCACCACCTGGTGGGCCCTGGGGGACCCAGTACTTC
>TRBJ2-2|-|TRBV6-5|-
CASSRSSGELFF
TGTGCCAGCAGTCGGTCGAGCGGGGAGCTGTTTTTT
>TRBJ1-3|-|TRBV12-3/TRBV12-4|-
CASSLNGLGNTIYF
TGTGCCAGCAGTTTGAATGGGCTTGGAAACACCATATATTTT
>TRBJ1-5|-|TRBV20-1|-
CSPSSRTATQPQHF
TGCAGCCCTTCCTCTAGGACGGCGACTCAGCCCCAGCATTTT
>TRBJ2-3|-|TRBV7-9|medium-sized
CASSLVMEAGTDTQYF
TGTGCCAGCAGCTTAGTTATGGAGGCTGGCACAGATACGCAGTATTTT
>TRBJ2-5|-|TRBV7-2|-
CASKWGVEQETQYF
TGTGCCAGCAAATGGGGGGTGGAGCAAGAGACCCAGTACTTC
>TRBJ1-2|-|TRBV11-2|few
CASSLDSFGQKPNYGYTF
TGTGCCAGCAGCTTAGATTCATTTGGACAGAAGCCTAACTATGGCTACACCTTC